Below, one TCR beta chain is given with its context. What it recognizes is unknown. These data originate in a study of blood T cells in healthy people across ages. Study summary: There was about one barcoded beta molecule captured by template switching per two T cells.

Germline-derived CDR1 and CDR2 are SQVTM and ANQGSEA. The junction had 4 bases not matched to a gene; V was cut back by 8 bases and J by 4 bases. The CDR3 totals 11 residues. Study results and caveats: Long-lived donors carried more naive CD4+ cells and greater diversity than aged donors.

Next came a second PCR, run for roughly 7 to 12 cycles, which used a sample-barcoded 5' primer along with a J-beta primer mix. Every cDNA was tagged by a template-switch adaptor with 12 random nucleotides. TCRdb re-called the 5' RACE reads through MiXCR, storing one row per CDR3 protein. The sample has approximately 900,000 distinct CDR3 sequences; roughly 52% are singletons. What was sequenced was blood. This receptor was taken from a young man in good health. This chain links TRBV29-1 with TRBJ2-5; 7 positions agree with TRBD2. The CDR3 protein is CSLKRGETQYF. CDR3 in DNA: TGCAGCCTCAAGCGGGGAGAGACCCAGTACTTC.